This passage covers 10 T cell receptor beta chains from one sample sequenced in a study of T-cell memory formation after mild COVID-19. TCRdb redid the calling of the 5' RACE reads with MiXCR, one entry per CDR3 protein. The sample records 540,000 or so distinct CDR3 sequences, roughly 22% being singletons. The specimen was PBMCs or a T cell subset sorted from them (not recorded which). These receptors all stem from an adult woman who had mild COVID-19 (a few samples of this study predate the infection). Cell type and time point are not known.

V is TRBV5-1 and J is TRBJ1-2, with no clear D. The CDR3 length is 13 residues. The germline V gene has CDR1 SGHRS and CDR2 YFSETQ. V was pared by 5 bases and J by 8 bases, with 16 bases between. The CDR3 region is CASRADGYRGYTF. As DNA, the CDR3 is TGCGCCAGCAGAGCGGACGGGTATAGAGGCTACACCTTC.

This chain links TRBV6-1 with TRBJ2-7; D perhaps matches TRBD2 (5 bases). Trimming took off 5 bases at V and 1 base at J, with 18 bases between the two ends. Germline CDR1 MNHNS, CDR2 SASEGT. This CDR3 spans 16 amino acids. In DNA form, the CDR3 reads TGTGCCAGCAGTACCCGAATTCGGGATGGGTCCTACGAGCAGTACTTC. Its protein is CASSTRIRDGSYEQYF.

This clonotype showed up just a few times. The chain uses TRBV6-5 and TRBJ1-4, with D tentatively TRBD1 (5 bases). V gave up 4 bases and J gave up 8 bases, with 17 bases separating them. CDR3 length: 15 amino acids. The germline CDR1 and CDR2 sequences are MNHEY and SVGAGI. The CDR3 loop is CASSWAGGVGEKLFF. In DNA form, the CDR3 reads TGTGCCAGCAGTTGGGCCGGAGGGGTGGGGGAAAAACTGTTTTTT.

The V gene is TRBV28, the J gene TRBJ1-1; 8 nucleotides agree with TRBD1. V lost 4 bases, J lost 1 base, and 5 bases stayed unmatched. Germline CDR1 and CDR2: MDHEN and SYDVKM. CDR3 length equals 15 residues. CDR3 sequence (DNA): TGTGCCAGCAGTTCCCAAGGGACAGGGAACACTGAAGCTTTCTTT. Translating gives CASSSQGTGNTEAFF.

The chain couples TRBV29-1 to TRBJ1-2, with TRBD1 as a possible D gene (5 bases). Trimming cost V 5 bases and J 0 bases, with 7 bases left between them. The CDR3 sequence is 12 residues long. CDR1 and CDR2 from the germline V gene are SQVTM and ANQGSEA. CDR3 protein: CSVRGANYGYTF. CDR3 nucleotides: TGCAGCGTTCGGGGGGCTAACTATGGCTACACCTTC.

This clonotype has a handful of counts. The chain carries TRBV25-1 and TRBJ1-1; D gene uncertain. Germline V CDR1 and CDR2: MGHDK, SYGVNS. V was cut by 5 bases and J by 9 bases, with 13 bases left in between. This CDR3 contains 12 residues. This CDR3 reads CASSQTGSKAFF. The CDR3 nucleotides are TGTGCCAGCAGTCAAACCGGGTCTAAAGCTTTCTTT.

A note on this clonotype: Germline is not matched at one junction end, which may reflect a read error. V is TRBV4-2 and J is TRBJ2-7; D remains unclear. Germline V gene lookup returns CDR1 LGHNA and CDR2 YNFKEQ. This CDR3 has 15 residues. Here the CDR3 DNA reads TGTGCCAGCAGCCCGAGCCGGAAACTCTCCCACGAGCAGTACTTC. Its protein is CASSPSRKLSHEQYF.

The chain joins TRBV12-3 or TRBV12-4 to TRBJ1-6, with 9 bases lining up with TRBD1. The CDR3 spans 16 residues. After removal of 4 bases from V and 6 bases from J, the junction contained 7 bases not matched to a gene. CDR3 sequence (DNA): TGTGCCAGCAGTTCCTCCGGGACAGGGACTAATTCACCCCTCCACTTT. Translated, it gives CASSSSGTGTNSPLHF.

The V call is TRBV7-9, the J call TRBJ1-2; D unclear. There are 15 residues in the CDR3. The germline V gene encodes CDR1 SEHNR and CDR2 FQNEAQ (reference sequence). Trimming took off 4 bases at V and 3 bases at J, with 15 bases between the two ends. DNA of the CDR3: TGTGCCAGCAGCTCCTATTCCGGGTCGGACTATGGCTACACCTTC. Residues: CASSSYSGSDYGYTF.

The gene calls are TRBV4-1 and TRBJ2-7, with TRBD1 matching 10 bases. V gave up 4 bases and J gave up 2 bases; unmatched junction bases: 8. The germline V gene has CDR1 MGHRA and CDR2 YSYEKL. The CDR3 is 16 residues long. This CDR3 is CASSPIGTGAAYEQYF. CDR3 nucleotide sequence: TGCGCCAGCAGCCCGATCGGGACAGGGGCGGCCTACGAGCAGTACTTC.